The 25 T cell receptor beta chains below were found in one sample sequenced in a study of T-cell reconstitution after alpha-beta-depleted transplantation in children. During its preparation, the TCRbeta library received unique molecular identifiers. TCRdb ran MiXCR on the PCR reads and lists one entry per CDR3 protein. The sample lists fewer than 120,000 distinct CDR3 sequences, 9% to 12% seen once, with around 8.2% in the top ten. The source was PBMCs from the stem cell graft donor, collected from the stem cell graft. Receptors originate from a human donor who donated a stem cell graft to a child with acute lymphoblastic leukemia.

This clonotype has ten or more counts. V and J are TRBV7-9 and TRBJ1-6; D unresolved. V was clipped by 3 bases and J by 0 bases, with 6 bases between them. The CDR3 is 15 residues long. Germline values: CDR1 SEHNR, CDR2 FQNEAQ (reference sequence). CDR3: CASSLESSYNSPLHF. CDR3 bases: TGTGCCAGCAGCTTGGAGAGCTCCTATAATTCACCCCTCCACTTT.

This clonotype has a count of ten or more. V usage is TRBV5-1 and J usage is TRBJ1-2; a possible D gene is TRBD1 (5 bases). Germline lookup yields CDR1 SGHRS and CDR2 YFSETQ. Trimming stripped 1 base from V and 5 bases from J, with 12 bases between. The CDR3 is 14 residues long. The CDR3 nucleotides are TGCGCCAGCAGCTTGCTCGGGGACGGGTATGGCTACACCTTC. This codes for CASSLLGDGYGYTF. Complete variable domain (other parts from reference TRBV5-1 and TRBJ1-2): KAGVTQTPRYLIKTRGQQVTLSCSPISGHRSVSWYQQTPGQGLQFLFEYFSETQRNKGNFPGRFSGRQFSNSRSEMNVSTLELGDSALYLCASSLLGDGYGYTFGSGTRLTVV.

This clonotype came up many times. The V gene is TRBV28, the J gene TRBJ1-2; possible D gene TRBD1, 5 bases. This CDR3 has 13 residues. Germline CDR1 reads MDHEN; CDR2 reads SYDVKM. Trimming removed 3 bases from V and 5 bases from J, with 10 bases in between. In DNA form, the CDR3 reads TGTGCCAGCAGTTTTCAGGAGGGGTATGGCTACACCTTC. Its protein is CASSFQEGYGYTF.

This rearrangement joins TRBV4-3 to TRBJ2-2; D possibly matches TRBD1 or TRBD2 (6 bases each). Germline V gene data show CDR1 as LGHNA and CDR2 as YSLEER. Trimming stripped 4 bases from V and 6 bases from J, with 9 bases between. The CDR3 consists of 13 residues. CDR3 sequence: CASSRRGSGELFF. The DNA of the CDR3 is TGCGCCAGCAGCCGGAGGGGGTCCGGGGAGCTGTTTTTT.

At least ten counts were recorded for this clonotype. The CDR3 coding sequence is TGTGCCAGCAGCTTAGATAGTCTTGGGTTTAGGGGGGAGGCGAACACTGAAGCTTTCTTT. Translation gives CASSLDSLGFRGEANTEAFF. The chain has TRBV11-2 and TRBJ1-1, with D tentatively TRBD1 (6 bases). CDR1 SGHAT and CDR2 FQNNGV come from the germline V gene. V lost 0 bases and J lost 1, with 24 bases in between. The CDR3 is made up of 20 amino acids.

This clonotype was found many times. This chain connects TRBV10-2 to TRBJ1-1; 7 nucleotides agree with TRBD1. This CDR3 comprises 13 residues. CDR1 WSHSY and CDR2 SAAADI come from the germline V gene. With 5 bases clipped from V and 4 bases from J, the junction kept 4 bases outside the gene matches. CDR3 nucleotide sequence: TGCGCCAGCAGTCAGGGGGGGACCACTGAAGCTTTCTTT. This translates into CASSQGGTTEAFF.

Many counts were recorded for this clonotype. The gene calls are TRBV27 and TRBJ1-6; D is ambiguous. This CDR3 contains 12 residues. CDR1 and CDR2 (germline): MNHEY, SMNVEV (reference sequence). The V and J ends lost 6 bases and 9 bases respectively, with 9 bases between them. CDR3 DNA sequence: TGTGCCAGCAGGCGGGAAAGTTCACCCCTCCACTTT. This translates into CASRRESSPLHF.

This clonotype was picked up many times. The chain combines TRBV5-1 with TRBJ1-3, with D possibly matching TRBD1 (6 bases). CDR3 length: 17 amino acids. Trimming left V 0 bases short and J 4 bases short, with 17 bases between. Per germline, CDR1 SGHRS and CDR2 YFSETQ. CDR3 sequence: CASSLARGGAGGNTIYF. The CDR3, as DNA: TGCGCCAGCAGCTTGGCCCGCGGGGGCGCAGGAGGAAACACCATATATTTT.

This clonotype was picked up many times. V and J are TRBV7-2 and TRBJ1-4; 7 nucleotides agree with TRBD1. V dropped 5 bases and J dropped 2; count of bases not matched to a gene: 8. Germline V CDR1 and CDR2: SGHTA, FQGNSA. CDR3 length: 16 residues. The CDR3 DNA reads TGTGCCAGCAGCCCATCCGGCAGGGGGACTAATGAAAAACTGTTTTTT. Its protein is CASSPSGRGTNEKLFF.

This clonotype was seen many times. V and J are TRBV12-3 or TRBV12-4 and TRBJ1-2, with 9 positions matching TRBD1. With 5 bases clipped from V and 8 bases from J, the junction kept 12 bases outside the gene matches. CDR3 length equals 15 residues. The DNA for the CDR3 is TGTGCCAGCAGTATCGGGACAGGGCCCAGGAGGGGCTACACCTTC. The encoded protein is CASSIGTGPRRGYTF.

This clonotype has ten or more counts. V gene TRBV11-2 combines with J gene TRBJ1-4; D remains ambiguous. Trimming left V 1 base short and J 3 bases short, with 9 bases between. The CDR3 spans 15 residues. Germline CDR1 is SGHAT and CDR2 is FQNNGV. DNA for the CDR3: TGTGCCAGCAGCTTAGCGGGGTTGGCTAATGAAAAACTGTTTTTT. It encodes CASSLAGLANEKLFF. The whole variable domain, remainder taken from reference TRBV11-2 and TRBJ1-4, is EAGVAQSPRYKIIEKRQSVAFWCNPISGHATLYWYQQILGQGPKLLIQFQNNGVVDDSQLPKDRFSAERLKGVDSTLKIQPAKLEDSAVYLCASSLAGLANEKLFFGSGTQLSVL.

This clonotype was recorded many times. The V call is TRBV28, the J call TRBJ2-1; 8 bases are a match to TRBD2. The V gene's germline CDR1 is MDHEN and CDR2 SYDVKM. The CDR3 runs 17 residues. Trimming at V came to 3 bases and at J to 0 bases, leaving 7 bases not matched to a gene. CDR3 sequence (DNA): TGTGCCAGCAGTTTCTCTAGCGGGTCGAGCTCCTACAATGAGCAGTTCTTC. It is translated as CASSFSSGSSSYNEQFF. Together with reference TRBV28 and TRBJ2-1, the CDR3 gives the full variable domain: DVKVTQSSRYLVKRTGEKVFLECVQDMDHENMFWYRQDPGLGLRLIYFSYDVKMKEKGDIPEGYSVSREKKERFSLILESASTNQTSMYLCASSFSSGSSSYNEQFFGPGTRLTVL.

In this sample, this clonotype turned up many times. The chain combines TRBV7-9 with TRBJ2-2; either TRBD1 or TRBD2 may supply D (6 bases each). Per the germline V gene, CDR1 is SEHNR and CDR2 is FQNEAQ (reference sequence). The CDR3 is 15 amino acids. Trimming cost V 10 bases and J 2 bases, with 17 bases left between them. CDR3 nucleotide sequence: TGTGCCACCGGAGGGGGACCGACCAACACCGGGGAGCTGTTTTTT. Residues: CATGGGPTNTGELFF.

As for this clonotype: This may arise from a read error, as a much more abundant clone is one base away. V usage is TRBV13 and J usage is TRBJ2-1; TRBD2 matches 8 bases. Trimming removed 2 bases from V and 11 bases from J; junction bases left unmatched: 11. Germline V gene data show CDR1 as PRHDT and CDR2 as FYEKMQ (reference sequence). The CDR3 loop spans 15 amino acids. This CDR3 reads CASSLRWVAGSKQFF. CDR3 in DNA: TGTGCCAGCAGCTTACGGTGGGTAGCGGGGTCCAAGCAGTTCTTC.

This clonotype was counted at least ten times. This rearrangement joins TRBV6-1 to TRBJ2-1; 9 bases match TRBD2. The V gene's germline CDR1 is MNHNS and CDR2 SASEGT. The V gene end was trimmed by 5 bases and the J gene end by 8 bases; junction bases not matched to a gene: 7. The CDR3 is made up of 14 amino acids. CDR3 DNA sequence: TGTGCCAGCAGTAGAGAGCGGGAGGAGGATGAGCAGTTCTTC. The encoded protein is CASSREREEDEQFF.

This clonotype was seen a few times. The chain uses TRBV7-2 and TRBJ2-3; 8 positions match TRBD1. This CDR3 has 16 amino acids. Trimming cost V 5 bases and J 1 base; bases outside gene matches: 8. Looked up from germline, CDR1 is SGHTA and CDR2 is FQGNSA. CDR3 sequence reads: CASSEQTGDGTDTQYF. Here the CDR3 DNA reads TGTGCCAGCAGCGAACAGACAGGGGATGGCACAGATACGCAGTATTTT.

This clonotype was seen ten or more times. This rearrangement joins TRBV6-2 or TRBV6-3 to TRBJ2-1, with 10 bases fitting TRBD2. The germline CDR1 and CDR2 sequences are MNHEY and SVGEGT. Losses at the gene ends were 5 bases for V and 9 bases for J; bases not matched to a gene: 7. CDR3 length: 14 residues. DNA of the CDR3: TGTGCCAGCAGTAGGCTAGCGGGAGCCCTTGAGCAGTTCTTC. Its translation is CASSRLAGALEQFF.

This clonotype was recorded many times. One end of the junction does not line up with germline, which may come from a read error. The J gene is TRBJ2-3, the V gene TRBV7-7; D unclear. This CDR3 is built from 13 residues. The V gene's germline CDR1 is SSHAT and CDR2 FNYEAQ (reference sequence). The CDR3 DNA reads as TGTGCTAGCAGCTCCCATTACACAGATACGCAGTATTTT. Protein: CASSSHYTDTQYF.

This rearrangement joins TRBV29-1 to TRBJ2-3; D tentatively fits TRBD1 or TRBD2 (5 bases each). The CDR3 sequence is 12 residues long. Trimming shortened V by 4 bases and J by 6 bases, and 11 bases separated the two germline ends. CDR1 and CDR2 from the germline V gene are SQVTM and ANQGSEA. The CDR3 loop is CSVVRRDDTQYF. The CDR3 DNA sequence: TGCAGCGTTGTTCGCAGGGACGATACGCAGTATTTT.

This clonotype was seen only a few times. This sequence joins TRBV4-3 and TRBJ1-3; unclear D gene. Germline V gene sequence: CDR1 LGHNA, CDR2 YSLEER. Trimming stripped 2 bases from V and 4 bases from J, with 12 bases between. CDR3 length: 15 amino acids. Here the CDR3 reads CASSQQEVAGNTIYF. In DNA form, the CDR3 reads TGCGCCAGCAGCCAACAGGAGGTCGCAGGAAACACCATATATTTT.

This clonotype has only a few counts. The chain employs TRBV7-6 and TRBJ1-2; D is possibly TRBD1 (5 bases). Germline-derived CDR1 and CDR2 are SGHVS and FNYEAQ. This CDR3 is built from 13 residues. Trimming stripped 1 base from V and 4 bases from J, with 7 bases between. This CDR3 is CASSLGTTYGYTF. DNA of the CDR3: TGTGCCAGCAGCTTAGGGACAACCTATGGCTACACCTTC.

This clonotype was detected ten times or more. The chain employs TRBV5-1 and TRBJ1-1; 8 nucleotides match TRBD1. V dropped 1 base and J dropped 4; count of bases not matched to a gene: 6. The CDR3 is made up of 15 amino acids. Germline V gene sequence: CDR1 SGHRS, CDR2 YFSETQ. The DNA of the CDR3 is TGCGCCAGCAGCTTGCAACAGGGGGAAGGCACTGAAGCTTTCTTT. Its translation is CASSLQQGEGTEAFF.

Ten or more counts support this clonotype. The chain carries TRBV7-2 and TRBJ2-5; D ambiguous. CDR3 length: 14 amino acids. V was shortened by 1 base and J by 4 bases, with 10 bases between the two germline ends. Germline lookup yields CDR1 SGHTA and CDR2 FQGNSA. The CDR3 spells CASSLGGDGETQYF. In DNA form, the CDR3 reads TGTGCCAGCAGCTTAGGGGGTGATGGAGAGACCCAGTACTTC.

Many counts were recorded for this clonotype. The chain recombines TRBV12-3 or TRBV12-4 with TRBJ1-1; D uncertain. V dropped 5 bases and J dropped 1 base, with 11 bases sitting between them. The CDR3 loop spans 14 amino acids. The CDR3 DNA sequence: TGTGCCAGCAGTACTGGGGATACGAACACTGAAGCTTTCTTT. Translating it yields CASSTGDTNTEAFF.

This clonotype showed up many times. The rearrangement uses TRBV29-1 and TRBJ2-3, with D possibly being TRBD1 (6 bases). Trimming removed 0 bases from V and 1 base from J, with 11 bases in between. This CDR3 spans 15 amino acids. Germline CDR1 is SQVTM and CDR2 is ANQGSEA. The CDR3 bases are TGCAGCGTTGAAGATACTGGGGGCCGCACAGATACGCAGTATTTT. Its protein is CSVEDTGGRTDTQYF.